This T cell receptor (beta chain) was captured by sequencing in a study of blood T cell repertoires in COVID-19. Study details: Specimens from acute and convalescent COVID-19 originated in the United States, Italy and Spain. T cells, B-cell-depleted T cells, or PBMCs provided the cDNA or gDNA that served as material.

CDR1 and CDR2 from the germline V gene are MDHEN and SYDVKM. The length of the CDR3 is 16 residues. Trimming removed 6 bases at V and 4 bases at J, with 22 bases between. In the original workflow: Estimated nucleated cell counts came from reference gene primer amplification. Sequencing was performed with immunoSEQ multiplex PCR; in TCRdb, only in-frame clones are kept and a portion is missing. That table is the source of V, J and clone size, and D and trimming were worked out from the DNA. The data contain a few hundred thousand clones, around 85% of them singletons. This receptor was identified in a human donor in a cohort sampled during active COVID-19. Sequenced sample: peripheral blood. The chain recombines TRBV28 with TRBJ2-7; D is perhaps TRBD2 (6 bases). The CDR3 protein is CASRLQEGGHPYEQYF. The CDR3 region has the DNA TGTGCCAGCAGACTTCAGGAGGGCGGACACCCTTACGAGCAGTACTTC.